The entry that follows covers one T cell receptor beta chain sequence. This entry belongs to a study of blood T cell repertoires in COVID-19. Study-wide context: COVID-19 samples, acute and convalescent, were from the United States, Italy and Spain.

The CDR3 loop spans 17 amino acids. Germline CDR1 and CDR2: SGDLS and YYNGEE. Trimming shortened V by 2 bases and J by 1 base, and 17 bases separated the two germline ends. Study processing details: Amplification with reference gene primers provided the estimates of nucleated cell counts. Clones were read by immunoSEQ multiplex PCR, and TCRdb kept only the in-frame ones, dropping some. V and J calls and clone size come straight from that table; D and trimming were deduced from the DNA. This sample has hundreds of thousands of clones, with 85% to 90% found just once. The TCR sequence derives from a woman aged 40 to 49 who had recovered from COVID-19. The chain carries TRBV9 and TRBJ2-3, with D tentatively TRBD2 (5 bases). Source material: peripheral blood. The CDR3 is CASSVLVGSLGTDTQYF. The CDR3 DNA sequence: TGTGCCAGCAGCGTCCTAGTGGGGAGCCTTGGCACAGATACGCAGTATTTT.